A selection of T cell receptor beta chains follows, all from one sample in a study of blood T cell repertoires in COVID-19. Method: immunoSEQ multiplex PCR; TCRdb's copy keeps in-frame clones and lacks some. The data show about 110,000 clones, about 88% seen once. Sequenced input: peripheral blood. The receptors stem from a human donor in a cohort sampled during active COVID-19. The conserved cysteine and the conserved F or W are not part of the CDR3 here. A D gene is named only where the DNA matches it firmly. Clone size, where shown, is once, few, many, or a class for clones that have expanded.

CDR3 protein | clone size | V gene | D gene | J gene
ASSLGTAYLYGYT | NA | TRBV5-4 | TRBD1 | TRBJ1-2
ASSPRGNLETQY | NA | TRBV6-5 | NA | TRBJ2-5
ASRDYEQY | NA | TRBV2 | NA | TRBJ2-7
ASRQGGANEKLF | NA | TRBV7-9 | NA | TRBJ1-4
ASSRDRGSYEQY | NA | TRBV3-1/TRBV3-2 | TRBD1 | TRBJ2-7
ASRRRTSGTYEQY | once | TRBV6-5 | TRBD2 | TRBJ2-7
ASSAGLAGGTGELF | NA | TRBV7-9 | TRBD2 | TRBJ2-2
ASSYSRGNQPQH | NA | TRBV6-5 | NA | TRBJ1-5
ASSRLGYDEQF | NA | TRBV6-5 | NA | TRBJ2-1
ASSFWSSGSAYEQY | NA | TRBV5-8 | TRBD2 | TRBJ2-7
ASSQTVGQGRSPLH | NA | TRBV3-1/TRBV3-2 | TRBD1 | TRBJ1-6
ASSQTGGTDTQY | NA | TRBV7-9 | TRBD1 | TRBJ2-3
ASSYGSPTDLKYNSPLH | NA | TRBV5-1 | NA | TRBJ1-6
ASSWRQENTEAF | NA | TRBV7-9 | NA | TRBJ1-1
ASSYSSGGVGTEAF | NA | TRBV6-5 | NA | TRBJ1-1
ASSLGQDNSPLH | NA | TRBV5-4 | NA | TRBJ1-6
ASSLALGQGASTF | NA | TRBV5-4 | TRBD1 | TRBJ1-1
ASSLSAGSYNSPLH | NA | TRBV5-6 | NA | TRBJ1-6
ASSLTTEYGYT | NA | TRBV5-4 | NA | TRBJ1-2
ASSRPGQGHTEAF | NA | TRBV3-1/TRBV3-2 | TRBD1 | TRBJ1-1
AWMRQTANTEAF | few | TRBV30 | NA | TRBJ1-1
ASRRGQAGETQY | NA | TRBV5-4 | NA | TRBJ2-5
ASSGGQGWSNEQF | NA | TRBV19 | TRBD1 | TRBJ2-1
ASSQAAGKSYEQY | many | TRBV3-1/TRBV3-2 | NA | TRBJ2-7
ASSLKQGPTEAF | NA | TRBV5-4 | NA | TRBJ1-1
ASTPGQLNNYGYT | once | TRBV6-5 | NA | TRBJ1-2
ASSRDRVDTQY | NA | TRBV3-1/TRBV3-2 | TRBD1 | TRBJ2-3
ASSQDSSSGNTIY | once | TRBV4-2 | NA | TRBJ1-3
ASSLGTGINYGYT | NA | TRBV3-1/TRBV3-2 | TRBD1 | TRBJ1-2
ASSRDRARLF | NA | TRBV12-3/TRBV12-4 | TRBD1 | TRBJ1-4
ASSLGLAGQETQY | once | TRBV5-1 | TRBD2 | TRBJ2-5
ASSLGTGGSNQPQH | NA | TRBV5-1 | TRBD1 | TRBJ1-5
ASSTRTGGNEQF | NA | TRBV21-1 | NA | TRBJ2-1
ASSPPEEMNTEAF | NA | TRBV18 | NA | TRBJ1-1
ASSLAGRGVGGYT | NA | TRBV7-8 | NA | TRBJ1-2
ASSPLTSGRDTQY | NA | TRBV4-1 | TRBD2 | TRBJ2-3
ASRVRDTAYEQY | NA | TRBV19 | NA | TRBJ2-7
ASSPGRSRETQY | NA | TRBV6-2/TRBV6-3 | NA | TRBJ2-5
ASRVQPYSNQPQH | NA | TRBV6-5 | NA | TRBJ1-5
ASSELVGQGGYGYT | NA | TRBV6-1 | TRBD1 | TRBJ1-2
ASSYGALSSYNEQF | NA | TRBV6-5 | NA | TRBJ2-1
ASSWGPASQETQY | few | TRBV27 | NA | TRBJ2-5
ASSSGYNEQF | NA | TRBV7-9 | NA | TRBJ2-1
ASSPSRAAGGYT | NA | TRBV28 | NA | TRBJ1-2
ASSMYSPSNQPQH | NA | TRBV19 | NA | TRBJ1-5
ASYRGENTEAF | NA | TRBV5-1 | TRBD1 | TRBJ1-1
ASSPIGTASYEQY | NA | TRBV7-8 | TRBD1 | TRBJ2-7
ASSLAISPDLLGSYEQY | NA | TRBV7-8 | NA | TRBJ2-7
SVEGTGGTDTQY | NA | TRBV29-1 | TRBD1 | TRBJ2-3
ASSIVIRGLYEQY | NA | TRBV19 | NA | TRBJ2-7
ATSRTGVSNQPQH | once | TRBV15 | TRBD1 | TRBJ1-5
ASSQDPGTGVSPQH | NA | TRBV4-1 | TRBD1 | TRBJ1-5
AISEGTTVYGYT | NA | TRBV10-3 | NA | TRBJ1-2
ASGLQPQH | once | TRBV12-5 | NA | TRBJ1-5
ASSLTGADTQY | NA | TRBV19 | TRBD1 | TRBJ2-3
ASSFGLADNEQF | NA | TRBV11-2 | TRBD2 | TRBJ2-1
ASSDFDRVAF | NA | TRBV25-1 | TRBD1 | TRBJ1-1